This T cell receptor beta chain emerged from a study of identical twins. V lost 3 bases and J 4 bases, leaving 13 bases between the germline ends. Germline V gene lookup returns CDR1 SGDLS and CDR2 YYNGEE. The CDR3 totals 15 residues. Overall study findings and caveats: Within beta out-of-frame sequences, the excess sharing observed between twins was weaker.

This clonotype occurred a few times. The antigen is undetermined. One entry per CDR3 protein results from TCRdb running MiXCR on the 5' RACE reads. The sample includes roughly 720,000 distinct CDR3 sequences, 18% of them seen just once. The sample also formed part of further work on T cells expressing NK-cell markers. As that study records: In more than 5 donors, dominant CD3+CD56+NKG2C+ clonotypes ranked among the top 10 CD8+ clonotypes.

The specimen sequenced was PBMCs. The clonotype comes from a woman aged 18-29 years in good health. The chain uses TRBV9 and TRBJ2-2; weak D call: TRBD1 (6 bases). The CDR3 is CASSEQGPVTGELFF. The CDR3 DNA reads as TGTGCCAGCAGCGAGCAGGGGCCGGTCACCGGGGAGCTGTTTTTT.